The 23 T cell receptor beta chains in this list originate from one sample, sequenced in a study of cytomegalovirus exposure and HLA in healthy donors. The PCR made use of 60 Vbeta and 13 Jbeta primers. The data were produced by immunoSEQ multiplex PCR, yet TCRdb's version contains in-frame clones alone and is incomplete. The sample includes fewer than 250,000 clones, roughly four fifths of them seen just once. The sequencing input was PBMCs. The receptors stem from a girl under 10 years old in good health and CMV-seronegative.

Only a few counts were recorded for this clone. The chain uses TRBV9 and TRBJ2-7; tentatively, D is TRBD1 (5 bases). V lost 10 bases and J 5 bases, leaving 16 bases between the germline ends. The CDR3 totals 12 residues. The germline gives CDR1 SGDLS, CDR2 YYNGEE. The CDR3 DNA is TGTGCCGGCACAACAGGCAACCACGAGCAGTACTTC. As protein: CAGTTGNHEQYF.

The V call is TRBV29-1, the J call TRBJ1-2; a weak D match, TRBD1 (6 bases). This CDR3 comprises 11 residues. Germline lookup yields CDR1 SQVTM and CDR2 ANQGSEA. Trimming left V 0 bases short and J 9 bases short, with 8 bases between. The CDR3 spells CSVEDQGSYTF. CDR3 in DNA: TGCAGCGTTGAAGATCAGGGGAGCTACACCTTC.

The rearrangement links TRBV18 to TRBJ1-1, with a weak D call TRBD1 (6 bases). There are 13 residues in the CDR3. Germline values: CDR1 KGHSH, CDR2 LQKENI. V was shortened by 4 bases and J by 4 bases, with 10 bases between the two germline ends. DNA for the CDR3: TGTGCCAGCTCACAGGACAGCTTCACTGAAGCTTTCTTT. Translation: CASSQDSFTEAFF.

The rearrangement joins TRBV28 to TRBJ1-5, with 8 bases lining up with TRBD1. The junction had 9 bases not matched to a gene; V was cut back by 5 bases and J by 6 bases. CDR3 size: 15 residues. Germline loops: CDR1 MDHEN, CDR2 SYDVKM. CDR3 in DNA: TGTGCCAGCAGTCCGTGGACAGGGACAGTTCAGCCCCAGCATTTT. The encoded protein is CASSPWTGTVQPQHF.

V is TRBV5-6 and J is TRBJ1-3; D is uncertain. The germline V and J ends were trimmed by 2 bases and 4 bases, with 10 bases remaining between them. The germline gives CDR1 SGHDT, CDR2 YYEEEE. The CDR3 totals 14 residues. CDR3 DNA sequence: TGTGCCAGCAGCTTTCAGGATATCGGAAACACCATATATTTT. This translates into CASSFQDIGNTIYF.

The chain carries TRBV5-1 and TRBJ2-1; D perhaps matches TRBD2 (5 bases). The CDR3 sequence is 15 residues long. Germline V gives CDR1 SGHRS, CDR2 YFSETQ. Trimming left V 4 bases short and J 2 bases short, with 13 bases between. CDR3 in DNA: TGCGCCAGCAGCACCGGGATCGGCGCCTACAATGAGCAGTTCTTC. Translating gives CASSTGIGAYNEQFF.

This chain connects TRBV25-1 to TRBJ1-4, with 7 nucleotides matching TRBD1. The CDR3 is made up of 13 amino acids. In germline, CDR1 is MGHDK, CDR2 SYGVNS. The V and J ends lost 4 bases and 10 bases, in that order; junction bases with no gene match: 6. DNA for the CDR3: TGTGCCAGCAGTGTTGCACAGGGGAGAAAACTGTTTTTT. Its translation: CASSVAQGRKLFF. The whole variable domain, filled in from reference TRBV25-1 and TRBJ1-4, reads EADIYQTPRYLVIGTGKKITLECSQTMGHDKMYWYQQDPGMELHLIHYSYGVNSTEKGDLSSESTVSRIRTEHFPLTLESARPSHTSQYLCASSVAQGRKLFFGSGTQLSVL.

The chain has TRBV28 and TRBJ1-6; no firm D call. With 2 bases removed from V and 6 bases from J, the gap between germline ends came to 26 bases. Per germline, CDR1 MDHEN and CDR2 SYDVKM. CDR3 size: 20 residues. DNA for the CDR3: TGTGCCAGCAGTTTAAATGATCTCGTGCACTCCCCACTTTTTAATTCACCCCTCCACTTT. Residues: CASSLNDLVHSPLFNSPLHF.

This sequence joins TRBV9 and TRBJ2-3; D is possibly TRBD2 (6 bases). V was clipped by 3 bases and J by 0 bases, with 11 bases between them. This CDR3 contains 15 residues. The germline gives CDR1 SGDLS, CDR2 YYNGEE. For the CDR3, the DNA is TGTGCCAGCAGCGCCTTGGGAGGAAGCACAGATACGCAGTATTTT. Protein sequence: CASSALGGSTDTQYF.

V is TRBV5-6 and J is TRBJ1-4, with D maybe TRBD1 (5 bases). V dropped 5 bases and J dropped 9 bases, with 17 bases sitting between them. Germline assignment: CDR1 SGHDT and CDR2 YYEEEE. This CDR3 comprises 14 residues. The CDR3 protein is CASSLGQGGQKLFF. CDR3 nucleotides: TGTGCCAGCAGTCTGGGGCAGGGCGGCCAAAAACTGTTTTTT.

The chain is built from TRBV19 and TRBJ2-7; maybe TRBD2 (6 bases). Per the germline V gene, CDR1 is LNHDA and CDR2 is SQIVND (reference sequence). The CDR3 spans 13 residues. The V end lost 6 bases, the J end lost 7 bases, and 16 bases lay between the germline ends. CDR3 loop: CASRMHHGGEQYF. CDR3 bases: TGTGCCAGTAGGATGCACCATGGGGGGGAGCAGTACTTC. Filled out from reference TRBV19 and TRBJ2-7, the complete variable domain reads DGGITQSPKYLFRKEGQNVTLSCEQNLNHDAMYWYRQDPGQGLRLIYYSQIVNDFQKGDIAEGYSVSREKKESFPLTVTSAQKNPTAFYLCASRMHHGGEQYFGPGTRLTVT.

This chain joins TRBV7-2 and TRBJ1-2; weak D call: TRBD1 (5 bases). This CDR3 has 12 residues. V was trimmed by 6 bases and J by 7 bases, leaving 12 bases between them. In germline, CDR1 is SGHTA, CDR2 FQGNSA. Here the CDR3 reads CASRIGQGGYTF. The CDR3 bases are TGTGCCAGCAGGATTGGCCAGGGTGGCTACACCTTC.

For this clone: Additional DNA sequences in this sample encode the identical CDR3. The V call is TRBV25-1, the J call TRBJ2-1; a possible D gene is TRBD1 (5 bases). CDR1 MGHDK and CDR2 SYGVNS come from the germline V gene. This CDR3 comprises 12 residues. Trimming cost V 8 bases and J 8 bases, with 13 bases left between them. The DNA for the CDR3 is TGTGCCAGCTCCCAAGGGGTACATGAGCAGTTCTTC. The encoded protein is CASSQGVHEQFF.

Details on this clone: Mismatch with germline at one junction end may stem from a read error. This sequence joins TRBV7-9 and TRBJ2-6, with D perhaps matching TRBD1 (7 bases). This CDR3 region has 16 residues. Germline lookup yields CDR1 SEHNR and CDR2 FQNEAQ (reference sequence). CDR3 nucleotide sequence: TGTTCCAGCAGCCCCCGGAGGGGGCCTGGGGCCAACGTCCTGACTTTC. Translated: CSSSPRRGPGANVLTF.

The chain joins TRBV30 to TRBJ2-2; tentative D call: TRBD1 (5 bases). Deletions cut 2 bases from V and 1 base from J, with 23 bases between. CDR1 GTSNPN and CDR2 SVGIG come from the germline V gene (reference sequence). The CDR3 runs 19 residues. Written as DNA, the CDR3 is TGTGCCTGGAGTAGGGCGAGACAGACCCAATTGATGAACACCGGGGAGCTGTTTTTT. Protein sequence: CAWSRARQTQLMNTGELFF.

The V gene is TRBV5-1, the J gene TRBJ1-6; 7 nucleotides align to TRBD1. Germline V gene lookup returns CDR1 SGHRS and CDR2 YFSETQ. J gave up 7 bases and V 0 bases, and 4 bases lay outside the gene matches. CDR3 length: 15 residues. CDR3 DNA: TGCGCCAGCAGCTTGGACAGGGGTTTAAATTCACCCCTCCACTTT. This gives the protein CASSLDRGLNSPLHF. Complete variable domain (other parts from reference TRBV5-1 and TRBJ1-6): KAGVTQTPRYLIKTRGQQVTLSCSPISGHRSVSWYQQTPGQGLQFLFEYFSETQRNKGNFPGRFSGRQFSNSRSEMNVSTLELGDSALYLCASSLDRGLNSPLHFGNGTRLTVT.

This chain connects TRBV6-1 to TRBJ1-1; 7 bases line up with TRBD1. The germline V gene encodes CDR1 MNHNS and CDR2 SASEGT. The J segment lost 1 base and the V segment lost 6 bases, leaving 8 bases of the junction unmatched. This CDR3 has 15 amino acids. In nucleotides, the CDR3 is TGTGCCAGCAGATCAGGGGGGATGGCGAACACTGAAGCTTTCTTT. Translation gives CASRSGGMANTEAFF.

The chain's CDR3 is CATKDTNSYNEQFF. The CDR3 bases are TGCGCCACCAAGGACACAAACTCCTACAATGAGCAGTTCTTC. The chain employs TRBV10-2 and TRBJ2-1; TRBD1 might be the D (5 bases). CDR1 is WSHSY, CDR2 SAAADI, per germline. The CDR3 covers 14 residues. V lost 10 bases and J lost 0, with 13 bases in between.

The chain has TRBV5-1 and TRBJ1-4, with D perhaps TRBD1 (6 bases). Trimming left V 2 bases short and J 2 bases short, with 10 bases between. Germline V lookup: CDR1 SGHRS, CDR2 YFSETQ. The CDR3 totals 15 residues. The chain's CDR3 is CASSLQGMTNEKLFF. The CDR3 nucleotides are TGCGCCAGCAGCTTACAGGGTATGACTAATGAAAAACTGTTTTTT.

There are a few counts of this clone. This rearrangement joins TRBV7-9 to TRBJ2-1; 7 nucleotides match TRBD1. V was pared by 8 bases and J by 0 bases, with 1 base of the junction left unmatched. This CDR3 contains 13 residues. Germline V gives CDR1 SEHNR, CDR2 FQNEAQ (reference sequence). As DNA, the CDR3 is TGTGCCAGCGGGGACAGCTCCTACAATGAGCAGTTCTTC. This gives the protein CASGDSSYNEQFF. Based on the CDR3 plus reference TRBV7-9 and TRBJ2-1, the full variable domain is DTGVSQNPRHKITKRGQNVTFRCDPISEHNRLYWYRQTLGQGPEFLTYFQNEAQLEKSRLLSDRFSAERPKGSFSTLEIQRTEQGDSAMYLCASGDSSYNEQFFGPGTRLTVL.

The chain carries TRBV30 and TRBJ1-2; no definite D call. Germline CDR1 is GTSNPN and CDR2 is SVGIG (reference sequence). V lost 3 bases, J lost 4 bases, and 12 bases lay in between. This CDR3 is built from 13 residues. CDR3 sequence reads: CAWRPVLIYGYTF. CDR3 DNA sequence: TGTGCCTGGAGACCTGTACTTATCTATGGCTACACCTTC.

V gene TRBV6-1 combines with J gene TRBJ1-5; D gene uncertain. Germline CDR1 reads MNHNS; CDR2 reads SASEGT. This CDR3 comprises 11 residues. Trimming left V 6 bases short and J 3 bases short, with 3 bases between. CDR3 in amino acids: CASRANQPQHF. The DNA for the CDR3 is TGTGCCAGCAGGGCCAATCAGCCCCAGCATTTT.

In DNA form, the CDR3 reads TGTGCCAGCAGTGAATGGAGCACCATATATTTT. This sequence encodes CASSEWSTIYF. The chain carries TRBV2 and TRBJ1-3, with no clear D. Per germline, CDR1 SNHLY and CDR2 FYNNEI. There are 11 residues in the CDR3. V lost 2 bases and J lost 9, with 5 bases in between.